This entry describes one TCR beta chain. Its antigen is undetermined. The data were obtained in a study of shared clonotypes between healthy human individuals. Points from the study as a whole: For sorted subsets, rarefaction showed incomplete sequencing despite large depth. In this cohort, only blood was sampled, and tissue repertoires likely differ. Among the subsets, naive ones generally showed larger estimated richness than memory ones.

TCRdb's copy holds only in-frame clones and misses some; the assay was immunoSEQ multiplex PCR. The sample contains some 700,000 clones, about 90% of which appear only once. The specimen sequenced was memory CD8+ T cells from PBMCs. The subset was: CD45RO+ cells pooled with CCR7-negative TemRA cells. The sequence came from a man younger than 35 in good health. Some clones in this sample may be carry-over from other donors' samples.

CDR3 DNA sequence: TGCAGCGTCGTAACAATCCACACTGAAGCTTTCTTT. Translation: CSVVTIHTEAFF. The rearrangement links TRBV29-1 to TRBJ1-1; D gene unclear. V lost 6 bases to trimming and J lost 3 bases, with 11 bases between them. This CDR3 has 12 residues. The germline V gene has CDR1 SQVTM and CDR2 ANQGSEA.